The T cell receptor (beta chain) under discussion was sequenced for a study of T-cell reconstitution after alpha-beta-depleted transplantation in children. Germline assignment: CDR1 LGHDT and CDR2 YNNKEL (reference sequence). V was pared by 0 bases and J by 2 bases, with 12 bases between. The CDR3 covers 16 residues. Preparation of the TCRbeta library involved a method that used unique molecular identifiers. In TCRdb, the PCR reads were re-called with MiXCR into one record per CDR3 protein. The sample has about 610,000 distinct CDR3 sequences, roughly 10% seen once. The J gene is TRBJ2-3, the V gene TRBV3-1; D not resolved. The origin of this receptor is a human donor who donated a stem cell graft to a child with acute myeloid leukemia. The sample was PBMCs from the stem cell graft donor, taken from the stem cell graft. The CDR3 is CASSQEVRVFTDTQYF. The CDR3 coding sequence is TGTGCCAGCAGCCAAGAAGTAAGGGTCTTCACAGATACGCAGTATTTT.